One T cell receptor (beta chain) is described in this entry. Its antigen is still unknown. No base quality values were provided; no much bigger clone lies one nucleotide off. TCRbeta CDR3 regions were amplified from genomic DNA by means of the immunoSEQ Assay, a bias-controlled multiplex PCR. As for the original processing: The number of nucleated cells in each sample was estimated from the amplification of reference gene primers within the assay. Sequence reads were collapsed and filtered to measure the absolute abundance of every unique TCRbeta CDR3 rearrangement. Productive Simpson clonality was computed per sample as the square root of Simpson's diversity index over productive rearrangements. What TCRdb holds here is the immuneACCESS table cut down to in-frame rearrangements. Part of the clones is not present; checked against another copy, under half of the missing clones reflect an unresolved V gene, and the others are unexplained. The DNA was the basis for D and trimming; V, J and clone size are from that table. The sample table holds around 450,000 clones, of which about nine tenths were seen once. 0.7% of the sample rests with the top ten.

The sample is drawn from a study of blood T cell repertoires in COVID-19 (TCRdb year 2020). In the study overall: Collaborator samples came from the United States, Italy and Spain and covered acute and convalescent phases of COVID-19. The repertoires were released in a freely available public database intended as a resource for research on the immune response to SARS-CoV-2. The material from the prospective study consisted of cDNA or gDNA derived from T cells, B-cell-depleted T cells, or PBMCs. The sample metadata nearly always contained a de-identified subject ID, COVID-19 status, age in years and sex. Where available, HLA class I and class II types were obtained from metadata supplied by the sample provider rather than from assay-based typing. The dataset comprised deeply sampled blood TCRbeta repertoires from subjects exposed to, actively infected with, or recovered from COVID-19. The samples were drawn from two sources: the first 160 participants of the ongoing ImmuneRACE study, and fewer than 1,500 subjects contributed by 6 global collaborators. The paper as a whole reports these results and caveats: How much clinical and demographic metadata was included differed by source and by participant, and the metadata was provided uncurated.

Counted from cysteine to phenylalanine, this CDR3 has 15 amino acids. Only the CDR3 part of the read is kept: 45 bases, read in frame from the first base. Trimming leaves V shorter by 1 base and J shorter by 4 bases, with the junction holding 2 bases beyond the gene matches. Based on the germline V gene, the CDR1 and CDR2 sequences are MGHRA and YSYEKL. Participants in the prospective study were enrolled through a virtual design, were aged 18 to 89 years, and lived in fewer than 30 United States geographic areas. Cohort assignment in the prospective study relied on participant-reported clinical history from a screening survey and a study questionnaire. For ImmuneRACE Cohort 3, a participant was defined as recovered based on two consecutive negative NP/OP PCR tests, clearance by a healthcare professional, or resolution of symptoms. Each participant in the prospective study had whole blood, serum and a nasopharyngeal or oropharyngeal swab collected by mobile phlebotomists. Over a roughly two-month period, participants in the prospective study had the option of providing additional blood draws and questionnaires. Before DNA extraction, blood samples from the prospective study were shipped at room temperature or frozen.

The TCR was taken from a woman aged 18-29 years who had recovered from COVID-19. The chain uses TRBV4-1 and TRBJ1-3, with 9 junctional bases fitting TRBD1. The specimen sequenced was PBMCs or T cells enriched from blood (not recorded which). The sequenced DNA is TGCGCCAGCAGCCAAGGGACAGGGGTAGGAAACACCATATATTTT. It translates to CASSQGTGVGNTIYF.